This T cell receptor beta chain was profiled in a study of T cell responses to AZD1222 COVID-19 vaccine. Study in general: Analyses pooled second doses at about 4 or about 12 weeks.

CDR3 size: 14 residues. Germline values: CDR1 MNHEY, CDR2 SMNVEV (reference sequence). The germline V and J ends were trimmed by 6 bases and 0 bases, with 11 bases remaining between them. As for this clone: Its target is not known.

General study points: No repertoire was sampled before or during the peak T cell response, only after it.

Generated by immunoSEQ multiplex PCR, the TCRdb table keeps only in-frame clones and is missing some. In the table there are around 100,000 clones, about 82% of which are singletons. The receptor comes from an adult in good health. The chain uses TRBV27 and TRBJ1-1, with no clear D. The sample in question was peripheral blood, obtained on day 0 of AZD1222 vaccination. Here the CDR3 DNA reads TGTGCCAGCAGGAAAGACACATTGAACACTGAAGCTTTCTTT. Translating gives CASRKDTLNTEAFF.